The rows below give T cell receptor beta chains drawn from one sample of a study of OX40 agonist ivuxolimab in advanced cancers. Here immunoSEQ multiplex PCR was the method, and the copy in TCRdb shows in-frame clones only, minus some. This table has approximately 60,000 clones, around 85% appearing once. The input for sequencing was CD4+ or CD8+ T cells sorted from blood, taken in a trial of the OX40 agonist ivuxolimab. These receptors were obtained from an adult with an advanced solid tumor such as melanoma, head and neck, liver or kidney cancer. The CDR3 runs from the conserved cysteine through the conserved F or W. The D gene is left open where the match is weak.

D gene,J gene,V gene,CDR3 protein
.,TRBJ2-2,TRBV19,CASSVHQAGELFF
TRBD2,TRBJ2-7,TRBV4-2,CASSQGDQAGAYEQYF
.,.,TRBV6-1,CAIQGGGGYEQYF
TRBD1,TRBJ1-4,TRBV10-3,CASRKGGDEKLFF
.,TRBJ1-2,TRBV18,CASSPPQGDYTF
TRBD1,TRBJ2-7,TRBV2,CASSEAPTGRYEQYF
.,TRBJ2-7,TRBV16,CASSQSRQGDEQYF
.,TRBJ1-2,TRBV14,CASSHRMTGYGYTF
.,TRBJ1-2,TRBV30,CASKMGWGYTF
.,TRBJ2-3,TRBV6-6,CATRDGQGGVDTQYF
TRBD1,TRBJ2-5,TRBV5-4,CASSLVGRTGLGETQYF
.,TRBJ2-5,TRBV2,CASSDPGNGVLSAQYF
.,TRBJ1-5,TRBV18,CASSPGVSNQPQHF
.,TRBJ1-4,TRBV15,CATSRDKGSNEKLFF
TRBD1,TRBJ2-3,TRBV5-1,CASSPGQSTDTQYF
.,TRBJ1-4,TRBV7-9,CASSLSRSEKLFF
.,TRBJ1-6,TRBV14,CASSQGGARNSPLHF